One sample yielded the 10 T cell receptor beta chains listed below, sequenced in a study of T cells in Graves' hyperthyroidism and ophthalmopathy (dated by TCRdb to the late 2010s). The library was made by multiplex PCR. TCRdb names Illumina HiSeq 2000 as the instrument used. The TCR beta CDR3 regions were amplified from RNA transcripts. For the first round of RT-PCR on the TCR CDR3, the HTBI primer set was used together with the Qiagen OneStep RT-PCR kit. TCRdb ran its own pipeline on the public reads, namely fastp trimming at Q25 and MiXCR clone calling, and kept in-frame beta chains. Rows are unified per CDR3 protein, each entry keeping the most common DNA and genes. This sample is represented by fewer than 900,000 distinct CDR3 sequences; about a sixth of them were singletons. The ten largest clones represent under 9.5% of the sample. The material sequenced was blood. These receptors were taken from a man between 18 and 35 years old with Graves' hyperthyroidism.

This clonotype appeared many times. The chain is built from TRBV12-3 or TRBV12-4 and TRBJ1-1; D is uncertain. The CDR3 has 14 amino acids. Trimming shortened V by 4 bases and J by 1 base, and 10 bases separated the two germline ends. The CDR3 bases are TGTGCCAGCAGTTCGGGGTTGACGAACACTGAAGCTTTCTTT. Residues: CASSSGLTNTEAFF.

At least ten counts were recorded for this clonotype. The chain couples TRBV28 to TRBJ2-7; 9 bases line up with TRBD2. The CDR3 sequence is 14 residues long. Germline V gives CDR1 MDHEN, CDR2 SYDVKM. V shed 4 bases, J shed 4 bases, and the junction held 5 bases outside the gene matches. The DNA for the CDR3 is TGTGCCAGCAGTTCGGCGGGAGGGCCGTACGAGCAGTACTTC. This translates into CASSSAGGPYEQYF.

CDR3 sequence: CASSVNIDTTYEQYF. DNA for the CDR3: TGTGCCAGCAGCGTAAATATCGACACAACCTACGAGCAGTACTTC. The chain couples TRBV9 to TRBJ2-7; no firm D call. V lost 1 base to trimming and J lost 2 bases, with 13 bases between them. Germline assignment: CDR1 SGDLS and CDR2 YYNGEE. The CDR3 totals 15 residues.

This chain uses TRBV19 with TRBJ2-2, with 9 bases fitting TRBD1. CDR1 LNHDA and CDR2 SQIVND come from the germline V gene (reference sequence). The junction had 6 bases not matched to a gene; V was cut back by 10 bases and J by 6 bases. This CDR3 is 13 amino acids long. Written as DNA, the CDR3 is TGTGCCACTAACAGGGGGCTACCCGGGGAGCTGTTTTTT. Residues: CATNRGLPGELFF.

This clonotype was recorded a few times. The rearrangement joins TRBV18 to TRBJ2-7; TRBD1 matches 9 bases. The trim removed 4 bases at V and 6 bases at J, leaving 10 bases unmatched. Germline CDR1 KGHSH, CDR2 LQKENI. The CDR3 sequence is 15 residues long. CDR3 nucleotide sequence: TGTGCCAGCTCACTACTGACAGGGGGAACGGGCGAGCAGTACTTC. Translation: CASSLLTGGTGEQYF.

The chain combines TRBV2 with TRBJ1-5; D not certain. In germline, CDR1 is SNHLY, CDR2 FYNNEI. The V gene lost 1 base and the J gene lost 6 bases, with 10 bases spanning the gap. CDR3 length: 14 amino acids. The CDR3 is CASSEGEAGQPQHF. For the CDR3, the DNA is TGTGCCAGCAGTGAAGGAGAGGCAGGTCAGCCCCAGCATTTT.

This clonotype was recorded many times. The chain is built from TRBV6-2 or TRBV6-3 and TRBJ2-1; 11 nucleotides align to TRBD2. Germline CDR1 reads MNHEY; CDR2 reads SVGEGT. V lost 5 bases and J lost 6; bases outside the gene matches: 6. There are 15 residues in the CDR3. CDR3 protein: CASSRTTSGGNEQFF. Written as DNA, the CDR3 is TGTGCCAGCAGTCGTACTACTAGCGGGGGCAATGAGCAGTTCTTC.

V usage is TRBV19 and J usage is TRBJ2-3; 11 bases line up with TRBD2. Per the germline V gene, CDR1 is LNHDA and CDR2 is SQIVND (reference sequence). V lost 1 base, J lost 1 base, and 1 base stayed unmatched. This CDR3 contains 16 residues. The DNA of the CDR3 is TGTGCCAGTAGTATAGCACTAGCGGGAGGCACAGATACGCAGTATTTT. The encoded protein is CASSIALAGGTDTQYF.

This clonotype came up many times. The chain links TRBV12-3 or TRBV12-4 to TRBJ2-1; 10 bases map to TRBD2. The J segment lost 3 bases and the V segment lost 11 bases, leaving 4 bases of the junction unmatched. The CDR3 spans 13 residues. DNA of the CDR3: TGTGCCTTAGCGGGAGGAGGCTACAATGAGCAGTTCTTC. Translated, it gives CALAGGGYNEQFF.

This clonotype was detected only a few times. The V and J genes are TRBV27 and TRBJ1-5; D remains ambiguous. CDR1 and CDR2 from the germline V gene are MNHEY and SMNVEV (reference sequence). The CDR3 spans 16 residues. V shed 4 bases and J shed 4 bases, with 17 bases lying between them. The CDR3 nucleotides are TGTGCCAGCAGTTGGCGGGGAGCAAGGAAAAATCAGCCCCAGCATTTT. This sequence encodes CASSWRGARKNQPQHF.